Listed here are 10 T cell receptor beta chains from one sample, sequenced in a study of shared clonotypes between healthy human individuals. The protocol was immunoSEQ multiplex PCR, while the TCRdb copy is restricted to in-frame clones and leaves out a portion. The top ten hold 0.35% to 0.45% of the sample, which has about 2.4 million clones, over 85% seen once. The material sequenced was naive CD4+ T cells from PBMCs. Documented subset: CD45RA+ positively selected. The receptor source for this set is a man aged 18-30 years in good health. Some clones in this sample may be carry-over from other donors' samples.

CDR3: CASGWDREGAEAFF. The CDR3 DNA reads TGTGCCAGCGGTTGGGACAGGGAGGGGGCTGAAGCTTTCTTT. The genes are TRBV27 and TRBJ1-1; TRBD1 aligns across 9 bases. The CDR3 has 14 amino acids. Germline trimming cut 8 bases from V and 6 bases from J; bases unmatched to any gene: 10. In germline, CDR1 is MNHEY, CDR2 SMNVEV (reference sequence).

This rearrangement joins TRBV28 to TRBJ2-1; 8 nucleotides match TRBD2. The germline gives CDR1 MDHEN, CDR2 SYDVKM. The CDR3 covers 18 residues. V lost 9 bases to trimming and J lost 2 bases; unmatched junction nucleotides: 18. In nucleotides, the CDR3 is TGTGCCAGTCTAGTACGCGGGGGGAGGCCAACCACCTACAATGAGCAGTTCTTC. This sequence encodes CASLVRGGRPTTYNEQFF.

V and J are TRBV30 and TRBJ2-3; 7 positions match TRBD1. Germline CDR1 reads GTSNPN; CDR2 reads SVGIG (reference sequence). The trim removed 0 bases at V and 1 base at J, leaving 4 bases unmatched. The CDR3 has 15 amino acids. The CDR3 region has the DNA TGTGCCTGGAGTGTAGACAGGGTTGGCACAGATACGCAGTATTTT. This translates into CAWSVDRVGTDTQYF.

V and J are TRBV15 and TRBJ1-2, with 10 bases that match TRBD1. The CDR3 extends over 16 amino acids. CDR1 and CDR2 (germline): LNHNV, YYDKDF (reference sequence). Trimming took 3 bases from V and 0 from J; bases not matched to a gene: 4. CDR3 protein: CATSRGTGAANYGYTF. CDR3 bases: TGTGCCACCAGCAGGGGGACAGGGGCAGCTAACTATGGCTACACCTTC.

This sequence joins TRBV5-4 and TRBJ2-3; 9 positions agree with TRBD2. Germline CDR1 is SGHNT and CDR2 is YYREEE (reference sequence). The CDR3 extends over 16 amino acids. V was pared by 6 bases and J by 6 bases, with 14 bases of the junction left unmatched. The CDR3 reads CASKVIAGGPGDTQYF. CDR3 nucleotide sequence: TGTGCCAGCAAAGTTATCGCGGGAGGGCCGGGTGATACGCAGTATTTT.

The chain combines TRBV7-2 with TRBJ1-5; TRBD1 matches 10 bases. Per germline, CDR1 SGHTA and CDR2 FQGNSA. The CDR3 spans 16 residues. With 1 base clipped from V and 1 base from J, the junction kept 1 base outside the gene matches. The CDR3 region is CASSLGQGASNQPQHF. CDR3 nucleotides: TGTGCCAGCAGCTTAGGACAGGGGGCGAGCAATCAGCCCCAGCATTTT.

This clone was observed once. The V call is TRBV29-1, the J call TRBJ1-2, with a possible D match to TRBD1 (6 bases). The CDR3 has 13 amino acids. Deletions cut 6 bases from V and 7 bases from J, with 18 bases between. CDR1 SQVTM and CDR2 ANQGSEA come from the germline V gene. The DNA of the CDR3 is TGCAGCGTGAACACACAGGGTTACCTTGGCTACACCTTC. Translated: CSVNTQGYLGYTF.

V and J are TRBV6-5 and TRBJ2-1, with D perhaps TRBD1 or TRBD2 (5 bases each). This CDR3 comprises 14 residues. Germline lookup yields CDR1 MNHEY and CDR2 SVGAGI. V lost 4 bases and J 6 bases, leaving 13 bases between the germline ends. The chain's CDR3 is CASSFHRDPNEQFF. The CDR3 DNA reads as TGTGCCAGCAGTTTCCACCGGGACCCCAATGAGCAGTTCTTC.

The CDR3 sequence is CASSSSSGTLYEQYF. DNA for the CDR3: TGTGCCAGCAGCTCGTCATCCGGAACCCTCTACGAGCAGTACTTC. The V call is TRBV5-4, the J call TRBJ2-7; D not certain. Germline assignment: CDR1 SGHNT and CDR2 YYREEE (reference sequence). This CDR3 spans 15 amino acids. V lost 3 bases and J lost 3, with 16 bases in between.

A note on this clone: The junction does not match germline at one end; this may be a read error. The chain links TRBV6-6 to TRBJ2-7; 7 bases agree with TRBD1. The CDR3 totals 15 residues. The germline V gene encodes CDR1 MNHNY and CDR2 SVGAGI (reference sequence). The CDR3 coding sequence is TGTGCCAGCAGTTACAGACAGGGAAGCGCTTACGAGCAGCACTTC. The encoded protein is CASSYRQGSAYEQHF.